This record concerns one T cell receptor (beta chain) sequence. This sample is drawn from a study of shared clonotypes between healthy human individuals. The method was immunoSEQ multiplex PCR; TCRdb's version includes in-frame clones alone and lacks a portion of them. The data contain more than 2 million clones, around 95% of them seen just once; the ten biggest clones take up around 0.13%. The CDR3 consists of 19 residues. Trimming at V came to 0 bases and at J to 5 bases, leaving 20 bases not matched to a gene. Germline-derived CDR1 and CDR2 are GTSNPN and SVGIG (reference sequence). The chain carries TRBV30 and TRBJ2-3; 7 positions match TRBD1. The sequenced sample consisted of naive CD4+ T cells sorted from blood. Subset described: CD45RA+ positively selected. The TCR originated in a man aged 18 to 30 in good health. The CDR3 is CAWSVMASTSRGLGDTQYF. For the CDR3, the DNA is TGTGCCTGGAGTGTAATGGCCTCCACGTCGAGGGGGCTTGGAGATACGCAGTATTTT.